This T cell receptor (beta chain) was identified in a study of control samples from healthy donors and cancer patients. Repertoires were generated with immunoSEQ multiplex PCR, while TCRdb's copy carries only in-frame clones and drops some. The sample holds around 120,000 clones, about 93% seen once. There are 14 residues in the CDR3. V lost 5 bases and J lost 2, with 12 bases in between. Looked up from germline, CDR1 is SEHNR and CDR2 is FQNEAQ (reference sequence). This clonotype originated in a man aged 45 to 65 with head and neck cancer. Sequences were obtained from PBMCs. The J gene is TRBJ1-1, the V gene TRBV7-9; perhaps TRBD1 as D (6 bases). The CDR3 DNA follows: TGTGCCAGCAGCGCCCAAGGGACAAACACTGAAGCTTTCTTT. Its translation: CASSAQGTNTEAFF.